Listed here are 15 T cell receptor beta chains from one sample, sequenced in a study of blood T cell repertoires in COVID-19. Method: immunoSEQ multiplex PCR; TCRdb's copy keeps in-frame clones and lacks some. The sample holds fewer than 250,000 clones, almost 85% seen once. Sequencing input: peripheral blood. Every receptor here comes from a man aged 45-65 years with acute or convalescent COVID-19.

V usage is TRBV5-3 and J usage is TRBJ1-1; TRBD1 aligns across 7 bases. TRBV5-3 is an ORF; its function is uncertain. The CDR3 contains 23 residues. Trimming took 4 bases from V and 1 from J; bases not matched to a gene: 31. The CDR3 nucleotides are TGTGCCAGAAGCCCCGACAGGGCCTATTCGAATGCGATGCCTTACTTCTCGAACACTGAAGCTTTCTTT. It specifies CARSPDRAYSNAMPYFSNTEAFF.

This clone occurred a few times. This chain connects TRBV15 to TRBJ1-4; D is possibly TRBD1 (6 bases). Germline V lookup: CDR1 LNHNV, CDR2 YYDKDF (reference sequence). CDR3 size: 15 residues. Trimming removed 1 base from V and 5 bases from J, with 11 bases in between. The CDR3 loop reads CATSRGTGMNEKLFF. The CDR3 nucleotides read TGTGCCACCAGCAGAGGAACAGGGATGAATGAAAAACTGTTTTTT.

The gene calls are TRBV5-4 and TRBJ1-1; TRBD1 aligns across 7 bases. Germline CDR1 SGHNT, CDR2 YYREEE (reference sequence). The CDR3 is 14 residues long. V shed 3 bases and J 5 bases; nucleotides not matched to a gene: 7. The CDR3 loop reads CASSSAQGNTEAFF. For the CDR3, the DNA is TGTGCCAGCAGCTCGGCACAGGGGAATACTGAAGCTTTCTTT.

CDR3 nucleotides: TGTGCCAGCTCACCACATCGAGGCTTCTCCTACGAGCAGTACTTC. Translated: CASSPHRGFSYEQYF. The chain has TRBV18 and TRBJ2-7; D is unresolved. The CDR3 spans 15 residues. Germline CDR1 and CDR2: KGHSH and LQKENI. The V end lost 1 base, the J end lost 0 bases, and 10 bases lay between the germline ends.

This clone was counted only a few times. This chain uses TRBV6-6 with TRBJ1-6, with 8 bases identical to TRBD1. Trimming took 2 bases from V and 9 from J; bases not matched to a gene: 9. Per germline, CDR1 MNHNY and CDR2 SVGAGI (reference sequence). The CDR3 has 16 amino acids. As DNA, the CDR3 is TGTGCCAGCAGTTACGGGCGCGCCAGGGGGCGTTCACCCCTCCACTTT. Protein: CASSYGRARGRSPLHF.

The chain couples TRBV3-1 (or the pseudogene TRBV3-2) to TRBJ1-2; TRBD1 agrees at 7 bases. Losses at the gene ends were 3 bases for V and 8 bases for J; bases not matched to a gene: 12. Germline loops: CDR1 LGHDT, CDR2 YNNKEL (reference sequence). The CDR3 runs 15 residues. CDR3 sequence: CASSHWKDRADGYTF. DNA for the CDR3: TGTGCCAGCAGCCATTGGAAAGACAGGGCTGACGGCTACACCTTC.

This sequence joins TRBV5-1 and TRBJ1-1; perhaps TRBD1 as D (6 bases). Trimming stripped 2 bases from V and 7 bases from J, with 18 bases between. The germline gives CDR1 SGHRS, CDR2 YFSETQ. The CDR3 is 15 amino acids. The CDR3: CASSLRTAFGFEAFF. CDR3 DNA: TGCGCCAGCAGCTTAAGGACAGCTTTCGGCTTTGAAGCTTTCTTT.

The rearrangement uses TRBV19 and TRBJ1-5; D gene unclear. Deletions cut 4 bases from V and 0 bases from J, with 7 bases between. Germline lookup yields CDR1 LNHDA and CDR2 SQIVND (reference sequence). CDR3 length equals 14 residues. This CDR3 is CASSTDYSNQPQHF. CDR3 bases: TGTGCCAGTAGTACAGATTATAGCAATCAGCCCCAGCATTTT.

Regarding this clone: The sample contains more than one DNA sequence encoding this CDR3. The rearrangement uses TRBV3-1 (or the pseudogene TRBV3-2) and TRBJ1-5, with TRBD1 identical over 8 bases. Germline CDR1 is LGHDT and CDR2 is YNNKEL (reference sequence). V lost 0 bases to trimming and J lost 6 bases; unmatched junction nucleotides: 4. CDR3 length equals 15 residues. In DNA form, the CDR3 reads TGTGCCAGCAGCCAAGACTTGACAGGGGCTCAGCCCCAGCATTTT. Protein sequence: CASSQDLTGAQPQHF.

This rearrangement joins TRBV9 to TRBJ2-1, with D perhaps TRBD2 (7 bases). Between the trimmed V and J ends, which lost 0 bases and 7 bases, there was a span of 11 bases. Germline lookup yields CDR1 SGDLS and CDR2 YYNGEE. The CDR3 contains 14 residues. DNA for the CDR3: TGTGCCAGCAGCGTAGGCGGGGGCTTGAATGAGCAGTTCTTC. Protein product: CASSVGGGLNEQFF.

The gene calls are TRBV30 and TRBJ1-1, with 7 bases lining up with TRBD1. Losses at the gene ends were 0 bases for V and 3 bases for J; bases not matched to a gene: 7. The CDR3 has 15 residues. Germline CDR1 is GTSNPN and CDR2 is SVGIG (reference sequence). This CDR3 reads CAWSVIGGLDTEAFF. As DNA, the CDR3 is TGTGCCTGGAGTGTAATAGGGGGCCTAGACACTGAAGCTTTCTTT.

The chain couples TRBV5-1 to TRBJ2-2, with 10 nucleotides matching TRBD2. This CDR3 region has 18 residues. V lost 0 bases and J lost 6; bases outside the gene matches: 11. Germline-derived CDR1 and CDR2 are SGHRS and YFSETQ. The DNA for the CDR3 is TGCGCCAGCAGCTTGGGTCCTAGCGGGAGCATAACGGCCGGGGAGCTGTTTTTT. This codes for CASSLGPSGSITAGELFF. Full variable domain (rest looked up from reference TRBV5-1 and TRBJ2-2): KAGVTQTPRYLIKTRGQQVTLSCSPISGHRSVSWYQQTPGQGLQFLFEYFSETQRNKGNFPGRFSGRQFSNSRSEMNVSTLELGDSALYLCASSLGPSGSITAGELFFGEGSRLTVL.

This clone appeared once. V is TRBV20-1 and J is TRBJ2-6; a weak D match, TRBD2 (5 bases). Trimming removed 3 bases at V and 0 bases at J, with 6 bases between. Germline V gene sequence: CDR1 DFQATT, CDR2 SNEGSKA (reference sequence). The CDR3 consists of 14 residues. CDR3 nucleotides: TGCAGTGCTAGTCGGGACTCTGGGGCCAACGTCCTGACTTTC. Its protein is CSASRDSGANVLTF.

This chain joins TRBV4-1 and TRBJ2-7, with D perhaps matching TRBD1 (5 bases). Between the trimmed V and J ends, which lost 0 bases and 3 bases, there was a span of 12 bases. Germline CDR1 and CDR2: MGHRA and YSYEKL. This CDR3 has 15 residues. This CDR3 is CASSQEGEFGYEQYF. Written as DNA, the CDR3 is TGCGCCAGCAGCCAAGAAGGGGAATTCGGCTACGAGCAGTACTTC.

This chain connects TRBV19 to TRBJ1-1; D might be TRBD1 (6 bases). Germline V gives CDR1 LNHDA, CDR2 SQIVND (reference sequence). Trimming took 5 bases from V and 0 from J, leaving 10 bases between them. CDR3 length equals 14 residues. The CDR3 nucleotides are TGTGCCAGTAGTCTCGACAGGATGAACACTGAAGCTTTCTTT. It yields the protein CASSLDRMNTEAFF.